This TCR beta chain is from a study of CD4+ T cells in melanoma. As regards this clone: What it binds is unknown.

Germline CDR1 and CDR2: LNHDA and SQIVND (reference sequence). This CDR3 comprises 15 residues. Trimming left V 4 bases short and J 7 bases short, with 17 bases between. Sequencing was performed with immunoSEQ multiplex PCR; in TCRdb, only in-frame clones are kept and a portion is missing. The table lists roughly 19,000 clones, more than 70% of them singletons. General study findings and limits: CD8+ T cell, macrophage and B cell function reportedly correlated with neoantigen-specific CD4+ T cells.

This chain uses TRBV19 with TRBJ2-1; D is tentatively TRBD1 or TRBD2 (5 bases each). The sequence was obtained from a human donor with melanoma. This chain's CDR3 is CASSNRDVAKNEQFF. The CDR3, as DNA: TGTGCCAGTAGTAACCGGGACGTGGCGAAAAATGAGCAGTTCTTC.